This T cell receptor (beta chain) originates from a study of blood T cell repertoires in COVID-19. Study-level information: Some COVID-19 samples were acute and others convalescent; all came from the United States, Italy and Spain. T cells, B-cell-depleted T cells, or PBMCs supplied cDNA or gDNA.

Trimming removed 5 bases at V and 7 bases at J, with 9 bases between. Germline CDR1 reads MDHEN; CDR2 reads SYDVKM. This CDR3 region has 12 residues. Under the authors' procedure: It was from reference gene primer amplification that nucleated cell counts were estimated. The repertoire was sequenced with immunoSEQ multiplex PCR; TCRdb's copy has only in-frame clones and lacks some. From that table come the V and J calls and clone size; the DNA was used to work out D and trimming. The sample has some 61,000 clones, 70% to 90% seen once. The material sequenced was peripheral blood. This receptor was taken from a man in his thirties or forties with acute or convalescent COVID-19. The rearrangement joins TRBV28 to TRBJ1-5; TRBD1 is a possible D gene (6 bases). The CDR3 DNA follows: TGTGCCAGCAGTCTGGACAGCCAGCCCCAGCATTTT. This codes for CASSLDSQPQHF.